These 6 T cell receptor beta chains were sequenced from one sample in a study of metastatic and nonmetastatic thyroid tumors (dated by TCRdb to the early 2020s). Library method: PCR. This sample was sequenced with an Illumina HiSeq 4000. TCRdb's own reprocessing of the public reads used fastp at Q25 and MiXCR and kept productive beta chains. This sample has some 25,000 clones in its table, and over 20% of those were observed once. Clones ranked in the top ten supply approximately 13% of the sample. None of the patients had been given any treatment before thyroid surgery. Sample: blood. Receptors originate from a male donor with papillary thyroid cancer or a benign thyroid nodule (not recorded which). Some clones in this sample may be carry-over from other donors' samples.

This clone was seen many times. The CDR3 bases are TGTGCCAGCAGCCTCCAGACAGGTGTTTCGGATACGCAGTATTTT. Translating it yields CASSLQTGVSDTQYF. The V and J genes are TRBV14 and TRBJ2-3; D possibly corresponds to TRBD1 (6 bases). The CDR3 sequence is 15 residues long. Trimming cost V 4 bases and J 6 bases, with 17 bases left between them. Germline V gene sequence: CDR1 SGHDN, CDR2 FVKESK.

Of note for this clone: A read error may produce the germline difference seen at one junction end. This chain links TRBV15 with TRBJ2-3, with D hard to call. The closer fit of TRBJ1-5 to the DNA end suggests the J call may be wrong. Germline V gene data show CDR1 as LNHNV and CDR2 as YYDKDF (reference sequence). CDR3 length: 16 amino acids. The CDR3 loop is CATRRGTSRATDTQHF. CDR3 sequence (DNA): TGTGCCACCAGAAGAGGTACTAGCCGGGCAACAGATACGCAGCATTTT.

This clone was counted many times. This may arise from a read error, as a much more abundant clone is one base away. The V call is TRBV5-1, the J call TRBJ2-1, with unresolved D. This CDR3 contains 13 residues. CDR1 is SGHRS, CDR2 YFSETQ, per germline. The CDR3 is CASSGRGYNERFF. The CDR3 DNA sequence: TGCGCCAGCAGCGGCCGTGGCTACAATGAGCGGTTCTTC.

This clone is medium-sized by share. J is TRBJ2-1 and V is TRBV11-3; 15 positions agree with TRBD2. Germline V gene sequence: CDR1 SGHNT, CDR2 YENEEA. The CDR3 is 18 amino acids. Trimming at V came to 6 bases and at J to 9 bases, leaving 15 bases not matched to a gene. The CDR3 DNA sequence: TGTGCCAGCAGGTCCGGGACTAGCGGGAGGCCGGCCGATCTTGAGCAGTTCTTC. It codes for CASRSGTSGRPADLEQFF.

CDR3 DNA: TGTGCCAGCACCACATCTAGCGGGAGGGAGTTCTTC. Protein sequence: CASTTSSGREFF. This chain connects TRBV7-9 to TRBJ2-1; the match to TRBD2 covers 12 bases. CDR1 is SEHNR, CDR2 FQNEAQ, per germline (reference sequence). This CDR3 spans 12 amino acids. With 7 bases clipped from V and 14 bases from J, the junction kept 6 bases outside the gene matches.

The chain is built from TRBV20-1 and TRBJ2-3, with no clear D. V gave up 3 bases and J gave up 2 bases, with 18 bases separating them. The CDR3 runs 16 residues. Germline lookup yields CDR1 DFQATT and CDR2 SNEGSKA (reference sequence). The CDR3 loop is CSARSLLRLITDTQYF. CDR3 DNA sequence: TGCAGTGCTAGGTCCCTACTTAGACTGATCACAGATACGCAGTATTTT.